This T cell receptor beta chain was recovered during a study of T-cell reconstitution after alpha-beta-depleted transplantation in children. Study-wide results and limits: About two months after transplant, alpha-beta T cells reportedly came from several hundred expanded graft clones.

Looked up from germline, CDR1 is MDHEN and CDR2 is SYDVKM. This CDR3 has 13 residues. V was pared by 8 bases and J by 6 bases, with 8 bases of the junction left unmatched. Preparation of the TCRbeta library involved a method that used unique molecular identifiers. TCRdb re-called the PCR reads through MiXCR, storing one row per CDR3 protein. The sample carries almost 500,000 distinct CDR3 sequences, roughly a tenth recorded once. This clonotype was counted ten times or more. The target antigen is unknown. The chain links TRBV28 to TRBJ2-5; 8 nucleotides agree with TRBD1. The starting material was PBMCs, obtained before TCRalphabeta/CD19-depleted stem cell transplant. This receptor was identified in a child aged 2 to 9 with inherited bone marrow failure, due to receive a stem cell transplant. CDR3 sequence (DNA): TGTGCCAGCTGTCAGGGGGCGCAGAAGACCCAGTACTTC. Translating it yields CASCQGAQKTQYF.